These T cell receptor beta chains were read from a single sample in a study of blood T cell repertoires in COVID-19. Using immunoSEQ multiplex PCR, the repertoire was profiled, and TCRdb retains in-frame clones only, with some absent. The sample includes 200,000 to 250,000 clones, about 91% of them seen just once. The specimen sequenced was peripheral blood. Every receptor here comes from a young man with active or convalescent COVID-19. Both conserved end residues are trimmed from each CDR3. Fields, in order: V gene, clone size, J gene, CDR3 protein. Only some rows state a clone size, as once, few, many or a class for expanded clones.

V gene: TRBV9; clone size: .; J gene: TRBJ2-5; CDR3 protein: ASSVRVGYKETQY
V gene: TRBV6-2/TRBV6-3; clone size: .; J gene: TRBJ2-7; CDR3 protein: ASSYPTYEQY
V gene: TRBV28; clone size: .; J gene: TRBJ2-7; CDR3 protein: ASSLVGGNYEQY
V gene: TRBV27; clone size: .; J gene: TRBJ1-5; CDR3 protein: ASGTDQPQH
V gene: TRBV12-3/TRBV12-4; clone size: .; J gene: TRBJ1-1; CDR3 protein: ASSSRGPGAF
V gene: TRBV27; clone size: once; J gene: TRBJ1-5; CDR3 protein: ASSFQTGVDQPQH
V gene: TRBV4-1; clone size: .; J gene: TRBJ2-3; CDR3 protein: ASSQGWGVADTQY
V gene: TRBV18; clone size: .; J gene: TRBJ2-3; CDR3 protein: ASSPPIPLWPDTQY
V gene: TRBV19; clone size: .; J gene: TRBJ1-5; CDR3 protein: ASSMLTANQPQH
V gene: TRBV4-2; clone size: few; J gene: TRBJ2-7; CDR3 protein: ASSQDSDTLTYEQY
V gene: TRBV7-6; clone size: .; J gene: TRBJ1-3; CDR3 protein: ASSLRTEDTIY
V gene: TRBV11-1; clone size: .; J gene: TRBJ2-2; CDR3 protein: ASREGTGGIRELF
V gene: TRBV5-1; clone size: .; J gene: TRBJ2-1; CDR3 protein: ASSLVGGGNEQF
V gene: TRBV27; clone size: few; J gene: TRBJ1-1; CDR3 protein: ASSSVNTEAF
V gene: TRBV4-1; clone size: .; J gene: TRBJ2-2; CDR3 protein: ASSQELAGGPGELF
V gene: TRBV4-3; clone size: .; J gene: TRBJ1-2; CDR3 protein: ASSQDRAYGYT
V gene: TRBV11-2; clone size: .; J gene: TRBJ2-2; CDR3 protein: ASSRTAITGELF
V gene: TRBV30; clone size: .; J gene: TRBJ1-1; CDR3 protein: AWSQTEAF
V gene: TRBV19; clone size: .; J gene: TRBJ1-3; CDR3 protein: ASSGVSGNTIY
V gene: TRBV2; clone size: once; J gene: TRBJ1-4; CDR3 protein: ASSGPGQVVGEKLF
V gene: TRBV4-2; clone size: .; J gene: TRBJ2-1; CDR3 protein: ASSQDGRGNEQF
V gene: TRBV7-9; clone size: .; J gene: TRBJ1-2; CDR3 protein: ASSPTQGGGYT
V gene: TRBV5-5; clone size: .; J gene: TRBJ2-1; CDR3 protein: ASSFPAGGSSYNEQF
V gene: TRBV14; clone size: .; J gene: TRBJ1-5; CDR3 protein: ATPIPRDREDQPQH
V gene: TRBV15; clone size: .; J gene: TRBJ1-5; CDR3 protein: ATSRKGQGVNQPQH